The clone carrying this T cell receptor beta chain was recorded many times. No antigen is known for it. Authors' methods: The study took CDR3 differences across clinicopathological groups and made a distant-metastasis classifier for papillary thyroid cancer from them. TCRdb called clones again from the PCR reads with MiXCR. In this record, the V and J calls reflect TCRdb's handling and not the investigators' own analysis. This table holds 75,000 to 100,000 clones, roughly an eighth found once. The CDR3 is made up of 13 amino acids. Germline values: CDR1 KGHSH, CDR2 LQKENI. V lost 0 bases and J lost 7, with 9 bases in between. These data originate in a study of metastatic and nonmetastatic thyroid tumors. Study information: Repertoire data that came from the blood and tumor or nodule tissue of malignant and benign thyroid patients were compared.

The study, taken as a whole, reports: Reported TCR beta diversity, measured in blood and tumor, was significantly higher for malignant thyroid tumors than for benign nodules.

Ahead of thyroid surgery, no patient had received treatment of any kind. The sequenced sample consisted of blood. The genes are TRBV18 and TRBJ1-1; the D is unclear. The receptor was isolated from a female donor with papillary thyroid cancer or a benign thyroid nodule (not recorded which). Some clones in this sample may be carry-over from other donors' samples. The CDR3 sequence: CASSPPWGGEAFF. As DNA, the CDR3 is TGTGCCAGCTCACCACCTTGGGGAGGTGAAGCTTTCTTT.